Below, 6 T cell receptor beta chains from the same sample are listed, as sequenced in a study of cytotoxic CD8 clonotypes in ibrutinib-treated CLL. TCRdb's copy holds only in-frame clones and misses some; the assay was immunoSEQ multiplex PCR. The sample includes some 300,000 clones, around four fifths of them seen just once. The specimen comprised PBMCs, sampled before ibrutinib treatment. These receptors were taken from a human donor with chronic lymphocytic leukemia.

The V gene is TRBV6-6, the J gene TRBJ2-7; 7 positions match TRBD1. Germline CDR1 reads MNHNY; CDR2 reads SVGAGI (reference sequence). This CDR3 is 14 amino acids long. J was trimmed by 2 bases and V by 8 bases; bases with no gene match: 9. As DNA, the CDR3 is TGTGCCAGCCAAAATGGACAGGCGACCTACGAGCAGTACTTC. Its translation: CASQNGQATYEQYF.

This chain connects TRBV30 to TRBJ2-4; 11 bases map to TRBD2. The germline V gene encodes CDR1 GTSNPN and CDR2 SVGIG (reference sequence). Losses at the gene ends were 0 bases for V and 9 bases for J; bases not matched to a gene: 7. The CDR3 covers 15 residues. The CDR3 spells CAWSVLAGGFGIQYF. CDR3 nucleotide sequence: TGTGCCTGGAGTGTTTTAGCGGGAGGGTTCGGCATTCAGTACTTC.

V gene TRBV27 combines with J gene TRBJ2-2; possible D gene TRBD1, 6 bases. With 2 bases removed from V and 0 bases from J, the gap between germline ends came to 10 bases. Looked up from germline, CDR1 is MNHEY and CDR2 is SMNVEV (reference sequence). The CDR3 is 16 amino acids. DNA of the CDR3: TGTGCCAGCAGTTTACGTGGACAGACGAACACCGGGGAGCTGTTTTTT. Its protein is CASSLRGQTNTGELFF.

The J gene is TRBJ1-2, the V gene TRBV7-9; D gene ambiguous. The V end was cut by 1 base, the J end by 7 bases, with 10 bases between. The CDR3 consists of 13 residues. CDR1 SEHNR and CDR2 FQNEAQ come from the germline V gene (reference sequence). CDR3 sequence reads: CASSLDIHSGYTF. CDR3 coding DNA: TGTGCCAGCAGCTTAGACATTCATTCTGGCTACACCTTC.

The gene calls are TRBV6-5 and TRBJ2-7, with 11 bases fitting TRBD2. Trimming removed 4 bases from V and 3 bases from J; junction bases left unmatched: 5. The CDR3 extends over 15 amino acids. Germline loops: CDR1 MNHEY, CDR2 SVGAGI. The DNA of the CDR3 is TGTGCCAGCAGTTTTACTAGCGGGGGCCTCTACGAGCAGTACTTC. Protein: CASSFTSGGLYEQYF.

The CDR3 coding sequence is TGTGCCTGGAGTGGTTCAATTACAGGGGAAGCTTTCTTT. As protein: CAWSGSITGEAFF. The chain carries TRBV30 and TRBJ1-1; TRBD1 might be the D (6 bases). The CDR3 consists of 13 residues. Germline assignment: CDR1 GTSNPN and CDR2 SVGIG (reference sequence). Trimming stripped 1 base from V and 8 bases from J, with 14 bases between.